This T cell receptor (beta chain) was profiled in a study of cytomegalovirus exposure and HLA in healthy donors. The wider study: Among the approximately 400 donors who were genotyped, about 80% fell in the genetic ancestry cluster that is associated with self-reported Caucasian donors. Findings and limits, study-wide: In a later analysis, HLA-associated beta chains showed higher expansion and lower generation probabilities than comparable chains. It was around 160 TCR beta chains that were listed as cytomegalovirus-associated. Most TCR beta V segments were productive about 87% or about 30% of the time in an earlier analysis.

CDR1 is SGHDT and CDR2 is YYEEEE in the germline V gene. The CDR3 totals 12 residues. V was pared by 0 bases and J by 6 bases, with 7 bases between. PCR used 60 Vbeta primers and 13 Jbeta primers. This table comes from immunoSEQ multiplex PCR, and its TCRdb copy is limited to in-frame clones, with some not included. Among 110,000 to 150,000 clones listed, more than 80% were seen once. This clone has just a few counts. Its antigen is as yet unknown. The genes are TRBV5-6 and TRBJ2-7, with D possibly matching TRBD1 (6 bases). Sequences were obtained from PBMCs. This clonotype was sampled from a woman aged 40-49 years in good health and CMV-seropositive. CDR3 DNA sequence: TGTGCCAGCAGCTTGGACAGGGCCGAGCAGTACTTC. Its protein product is CASSLDRAEQYF.